This T cell receptor (beta chain) was sequenced for a study of CD8 T cells in ankylosing spondylitis. Study observations and caveats: Reports say disease-linked clones showed up significantly more in matched ankylosing spondylitis synovial fluid. Disease-associated clonotypes exhibited CD8+ identity and were relatively infrequent in peripheral blood. It appeared that ankylosing spondylitis blood was characterized by a TCR beta motif of about eight highly homologous variants.

A word on this clonotype: Its antigen remains unidentified.

Trimming cost V 7 bases and J 8 bases; bases outside gene matches: 12. The germline gives CDR1 SGHVS, CDR2 FQNEAQ. This CDR3 is built from 16 residues. Each TCR beta library was made by quantitative 5'-RACE that incorporated molecular barcodes. TCRdb re-analysed the 5' RACE reads in MiXCR, keeping a single row per CDR3 protein. The table has around 150,000 distinct CDR3 sequences, 44% seen once; the top ten hold roughly 15%. The rearrangement uses TRBV7-8 and TRBJ2-1; 12 positions match TRBD1. This clonotype originated in a male donor with ankylosing spondylitis. The material sequenced was synovial fluid, either unsorted or a sorted T cell fraction (not recorded which). The CDR3 bases are TGTGCCAGCACCCAAGCTTATGGGACAGGGGGCCATGAGCAGTTCTTC. The encoded protein is CASTQAYGTGGHEQFF. Full variable domain (remainder filled in from reference TRBV7-8 and TRBJ2-1): GAGVSQSPRYKVAKRGQDVALRCDPISGHVSLFWYQQALGQGPEFLTYFQNEAQLDKSGLPSDRFFAERPEGSVSTLKIQRTQQEDSAVYLCASTQAYGTGGHEQFFGPGTRLTVL.